This TCR beta chain comes out of a study of cytomegalovirus exposure and HLA in healthy donors. General observations from the study: Overall, around 160 TCR beta chains were annotated as cytomegalovirus-associated.

Note on this clone: Antigen specificity is unknown.

The CDR3 covers 17 residues. V lost 10 bases, J lost 1 base, and 16 bases stayed unmatched. The germline CDR1 and CDR2 sequences are SNHLY and FYNNEI. Primers for the PCR totalled 60 Vbeta and 13 Jbeta. The table came from immunoSEQ multiplex PCR; TCRdb's copy has only in-frame clones and leaves some out. This sample has some 140,000 clones; almost 80% occur once, and the top ten carry approximately 1%. The V gene is TRBV2, the J gene TRBJ1-2, with 9 bases identical to TRBD1. This TCR came from a man between 18 and 29 years old in good health and CMV-seronegative. The sample consisted of PBMCs. For the CDR3, the DNA is TGTGCCACCACGCCAGGGACAGGGCGCCCCGTTAACTATGGCTACACCTTC. Translation: CATTPGTGRPVNYGYTF.